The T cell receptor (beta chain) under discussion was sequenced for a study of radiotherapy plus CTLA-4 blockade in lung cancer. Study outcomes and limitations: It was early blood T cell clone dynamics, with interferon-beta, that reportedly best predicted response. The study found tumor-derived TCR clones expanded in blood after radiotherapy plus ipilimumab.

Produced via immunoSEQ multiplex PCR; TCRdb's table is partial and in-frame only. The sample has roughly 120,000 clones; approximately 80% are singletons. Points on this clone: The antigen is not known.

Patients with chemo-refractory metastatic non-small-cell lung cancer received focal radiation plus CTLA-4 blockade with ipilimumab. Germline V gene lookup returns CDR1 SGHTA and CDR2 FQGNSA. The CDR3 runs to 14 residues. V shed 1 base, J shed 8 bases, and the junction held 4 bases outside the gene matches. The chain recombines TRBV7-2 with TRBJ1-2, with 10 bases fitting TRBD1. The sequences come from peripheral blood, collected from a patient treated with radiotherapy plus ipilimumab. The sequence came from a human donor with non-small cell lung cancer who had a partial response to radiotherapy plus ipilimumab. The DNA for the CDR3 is TGTGCCAGCAGCTTAGGAGGGACAGGGGTCGGCTACACCTTC. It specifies CASSLGGTGVGYTF.